This TCR beta chain is drawn from a study of blood T cells in healthy people across ages. Points from the study as a whole: The long-lived group displayed more naive CD4+ cells, plus higher diversity, than the aged donors did. Per million T cells, TCR beta diversity dropped roughly linearly as age increased.

Germline CDR1 reads LGHNA; CDR2 reads YSLEER. Trimming removed 0 bases at V and 0 bases at J, with 8 bases between. CDR3 length: 15 residues. A J-beta primer mix and a sample-barcoded 5' primer were used in a second PCR of about 7 to 12 cycles. MiXCR was run by TCRdb on the 5' RACE reads, yielding one entry per CDR3 protein. The sample records 550,000 to 800,000 distinct CDR3 sequences, around a fifth being singletons. Comment on this clonotype: The antigen is not known.

Sample: blood. The chain uses TRBV4-3 and TRBJ2-5; D gene ambiguous. The sequence derives from an older man in good health. CDR3 sequence (DNA): TGCGCCAGCAGCCAAGATTCTGGCTACCAAGAGACCCAGTACTTC. As protein: CASSQDSGYQETQYF.